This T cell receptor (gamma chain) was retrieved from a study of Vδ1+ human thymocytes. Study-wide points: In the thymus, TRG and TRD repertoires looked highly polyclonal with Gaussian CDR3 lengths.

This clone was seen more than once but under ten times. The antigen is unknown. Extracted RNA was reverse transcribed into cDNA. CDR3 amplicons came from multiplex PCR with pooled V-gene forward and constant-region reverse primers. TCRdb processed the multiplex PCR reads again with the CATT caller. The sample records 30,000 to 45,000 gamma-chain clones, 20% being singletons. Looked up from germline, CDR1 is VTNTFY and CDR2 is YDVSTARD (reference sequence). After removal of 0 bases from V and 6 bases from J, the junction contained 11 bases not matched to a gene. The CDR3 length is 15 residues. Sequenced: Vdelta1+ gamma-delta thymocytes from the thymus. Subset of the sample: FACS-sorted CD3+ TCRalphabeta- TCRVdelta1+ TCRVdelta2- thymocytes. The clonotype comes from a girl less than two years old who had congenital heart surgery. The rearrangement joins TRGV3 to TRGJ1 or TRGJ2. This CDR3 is CATWDRLSAFYKKLF. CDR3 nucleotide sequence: TGTGCCACCTGGGACAGGCTGAGCGCGTTTTATAAGAAACTCTTT.